The sequence of this T cell receptor (beta chain) was determined in a study of PD-1 blockade in classical Hodgkin lymphoma. Points from the study as a whole: Nothing has yet pinned down what causes the repertoire differences, possibly disease activity or prior therapy. TCR diversity in CD4+, not CD8+, cells rose significantly by C4D1.

In regard to this clone: Its cognate antigen is unknown.

Every patient had relapsed following autologous stem cell transplantation, and cohorts differed in brentuximab vedotin exposure. CDR3 size: 16 residues. V was clipped by 5 bases and J by 4 bases; unmatched bases: 12. Germline assignment: CDR1 SGHTA and CDR2 FQGTGA. Profiled with immunoSEQ multiplex PCR; TCRdb holds only in-frame clones, not every one. Of 40,000 to 50,000 clones listed, around 83% were seen once; the top ten hold just over 5.5%. This chain connects TRBV7-3 to TRBJ2-5; 8 bases fit TRBD2. The sequence was collected from a human donor with classical Hodgkin lymphoma. Sequencing used peripheral blood mononuclear cells (PBMCs), obtained before the second cycle of nivolumab. The CDR3, as DNA: TGTGCCAGCAGCCCAGTGGGCGGGAGGTCCCTAGAGACCCAGTACTTC. Residues: CASSPVGGRSLETQYF.